The 20 T cell receptor beta chains below were found in one sample sequenced in a study of blood T cell repertoires in COVID-19 (dated by TCRdb to 2018 to 2021). The library was made by the immunoSEQ multiplex PCR assay. Here the immuneACCESS table is served through TCRdb, limited to in-frame sequences with V and J called. Missing clones are a known gap in these copies; in checked studies unresolved V genes cover under half, and the rest lacks a known reason. In all, the sample holds more than 300,000 clones, and roughly nine tenths of those were seen once. Roughly 3.9% of the sample is held by the ten biggest clonotypes. The sample taken for sequencing was PBMCs or T cells enriched from blood (not recorded which). These receptors came from a woman aged 25 to 39 who had been exposed to COVID-19.

The chain uses TRBV5-1 and TRBJ2-3, with 14 positions matching TRBD2. Germline assignment: CDR1 SGHRS and CDR2 YFSETQ. The CDR3 sequence is 17 residues long. After removal of 4 bases from V and 1 base from J, the junction contained 5 bases not matched to a gene. CDR3 sequence reads: CASSPRLAGGGTDTQYF. The CDR3 DNA follows: TGCGCCAGCAGCCCCCGACTAGCGGGGGGGGGCACAGATACGCAGTATTTT.

The chain links TRBV18 to TRBJ1-6; 10 bases agree with TRBD1. V lost 3 bases and J lost 5; bases outside the gene matches: 4. Germline CDR1 reads KGHSH; CDR2 reads LQKENI. The CDR3 runs 16 residues. The CDR3 coding sequence is TGTGCCAGCTCACCGAGACAGGGGGCTAATAATTCACCCCTCCACTTT. Translation: CASSPRQGANNSPLHF.

V usage is TRBV7-9 and J usage is TRBJ1-2; D ambiguous. CDR3 length: 15 amino acids. Trimming shortened V by 6 bases and J by 4 bases, and 18 bases separated the two germline ends. Germline assignment: CDR1 SEHNR and CDR2 FQNEAQ (reference sequence). Written as DNA, the CDR3 is TGTGCCAGCAGTCAAGGACGGGAATTAAGCTATGGCTACACCTTC. This codes for CASSQGRELSYGYTF.

The CDR3 DNA reads as TGCGCCAGCAGCGAAAGAAACGGTCTACTCCAGCATTTT. It codes for CASSERNGLLQHF. J is TRBJ1-5 and V is TRBV4-1, with D unclear. CDR1 and CDR2 (germline): MGHRA, YSYEKL. The CDR3 covers 13 residues. V was clipped by 5 bases and J by 12 bases, with 17 bases between them.

CDR3 DNA: TGTGCCAGCAGCTTATCGGAGTCCTACGAGCAGTACTTC. Amino acid sequence: CASSLSESYEQYF. The rearrangement joins TRBV7-6 to TRBJ2-7, with D hard to call. V lost 2 bases, J lost 1 base, and 6 bases lay in between. The CDR3 loop spans 13 amino acids. The germline V gene encodes CDR1 SGHVS and CDR2 FNYEAQ.

The CDR3: CASSWTDRTDTQYF. The CDR3 nucleotides read TGCGCCAGCAGCTGGACAGACCGCACAGATACGCAGTATTTT. This chain uses TRBV4-1 with TRBJ2-3, with a possible D match to TRBD1 (6 bases). Germline V gene data show CDR1 as MGHRA and CDR2 as YSYEKL. V dropped 5 bases and J dropped 1 base, with 10 bases sitting between them. CDR3 length equals 14 residues.

The V call is TRBV20-1, the J call TRBJ2-5; 7 positions agree with TRBD2. Germline trimming cut 3 bases from V and 5 bases from J; bases unmatched to any gene: 9. The CDR3 contains 14 residues. CDR1 DFQATT and CDR2 SNEGSKA come from the germline V gene (reference sequence). Written as DNA, the CDR3 is TGCAGTGCTAGTGCAGGGACTAATTTGGAGACCCAGTACTTC. As protein: CSASAGTNLETQYF.

J is TRBJ1-1 and V is TRBV30; D gene uncertain. V lost 4 bases, J lost 3 bases, and 3 bases lay in between. The germline V gene has CDR1 GTSNPN and CDR2 SVGIG (reference sequence). This CDR3 region has 10 residues. The CDR3 DNA is TGTGCCTGGACCGACACTGAAGCTTTCTTT. This codes for CAWTDTEAFF.

The gene calls are TRBV5-1 and TRBJ1-2, with D possibly being TRBD1 (6 bases). The germline V gene encodes CDR1 SGHRS and CDR2 YFSETQ. There are 16 residues in the CDR3. V was cut by 3 bases and J by 2 bases, with 17 bases left in between. The CDR3 reads CASSSPELDRNYGYTF. The CDR3, as DNA: TGCGCCAGCAGCTCTCCCGAACTCGACAGGAACTATGGCTACACCTTC.

This clone appeared a single time. The chain is built from TRBV27 and TRBJ1-6, with 7 positions matching TRBD1. The CDR3 extends over 18 amino acids. CDR1 is MNHEY, CDR2 SMNVEV, per germline (reference sequence). V lost 3 bases, J lost 1 base, and 9 bases stayed unmatched. CDR3 DNA sequence: TGTGCCAGCAGTTTGGCGAACAGGGGCATTTCCTATAATTCACCCCTCCACTTT. The encoded protein is CASSLANRGISYNSPLHF.

This clone has only one observation. V and J are TRBV11-2 and TRBJ1-6; D perhaps matches TRBD1 (6 bases). This CDR3 comprises 16 residues. V lost 7 bases, J lost 3 bases, and 16 bases lay in between. Germline loops: CDR1 SGHAT, CDR2 FQNNGV. This CDR3 reads CASTLTDRIYNSPLHF. The CDR3 coding sequence is TGTGCCAGCACCCTAACGGACAGAATCTATAATTCACCCCTCCACTTT.

The chain is built from TRBV5-1 and TRBJ1-1, with 9 nucleotides matching TRBD1. CDR3 size: 14 residues. V shed 0 bases and J 6 bases; nucleotides not matched to a gene: 3. Germline lookup yields CDR1 SGHRS and CDR2 YFSETQ. The CDR3 DNA follows: TGCGCCAGCAGCTTGGGACAGGGGGACGCTGAAGCTTTCTTT. Translation: CASSLGQGDAEAFF.

This clone was seen only once. The chain uses TRBV6-1 and TRBJ2-4; D is perhaps TRBD2 (6 bases). Germline CDR1 and CDR2: MNHNS and SASEGT. Trimming stripped 0 bases from V and 0 bases from J, with 30 bases between. The CDR3 runs 23 residues. The CDR3 coding sequence is TGTGCCAGCAGTGAAGCAGTGGATAGGTGGGGGGACCCAGTCCTCCTAGCCAAAAACATTCAGTACTTC. Encoded protein: CASSEAVDRWGDPVLLAKNIQYF.

The chain joins TRBV7-2 to TRBJ2-7; perhaps TRBD1 as D (6 bases). CDR3 size: 18 residues. Trimming cost V 3 bases and J 3 bases, with 24 bases left between them. Germline V gene data show CDR1 as SGHTA and CDR2 as FQGNSA. CDR3 coding DNA: TGTGCCAGCAGCTTTATATACCCTGGACAGTTGTTACACTACGAGCAGTACTTC. It specifies CASSFIYPGQLLHYEQYF.

The chain carries TRBV18 and TRBJ1-3; the match to TRBD1 covers 8 bases. Germline CDR1 reads KGHSH; CDR2 reads LQKENI. Trimming removed 1 base from V and 2 bases from J; junction bases left unmatched: 4. The length of the CDR3 is 16 residues. The CDR3: CASSPLGRGPGNTIYF. In DNA form, the CDR3 reads TGTGCCAGCTCACCACTGGGCAGGGGGCCTGGAAACACCATATATTTT.

CDR3 bases: TGTGCCAGCAGTGAACTTAGCGGGGGGGCCTACGAGCAGTACTTC. Its translation is CASSELSGGAYEQYF. The V call is TRBV2, the J call TRBJ2-7, with 11 bases matching TRBD2. The CDR3 is 15 residues long. J gave up 2 bases and V 2 bases, and 2 bases lay outside the gene matches. CDR1 SNHLY and CDR2 FYNNEI come from the germline V gene.

The chain has TRBV2 and TRBJ2-1; no definite D call. Trimming took off 7 bases at V and 5 bases at J, with 6 bases between the two ends. The germline V gene encodes CDR1 SNHLY and CDR2 FYNNEI. The CDR3 spans 11 residues. The CDR3 DNA follows: TGTGCCAGCACTTATGACAATGAGCAGTTCTTC. Translation gives CASTYDNEQFF.

The chain links TRBV7-5 to TRBJ2-4; TRBD1 is taken as the D call from the table, unchecked against the DNA. TRBV7-5 is noted as a pseudogene. The CDR3 sequence is 16 residues long. CDR3 protein: CARSPSRGRNKNIQYF. CDR3 DNA: TGTGCCAGAAGCCCCTCAAGGGGCAGGAACAAAAACATTCAGTACTTC.

The V call is TRBV12-3 or TRBV12-4, the J call TRBJ2-5; D is possibly TRBD2 (5 bases). Trimming shortened V by 6 bases and J by 5 bases, and 10 bases separated the two germline ends. CDR3 size: 12 residues. CDR3 in amino acids: CASRGLGETQYF. Written as DNA, the CDR3 is TGTGCCAGCAGAGGACTTGGGGAGACCCAGTACTTC.

This chain connects TRBV4-1 to TRBJ1-2; D is undetermined. In germline, CDR1 is MGHRA, CDR2 YSYEKL. Trimming took 0 bases from V and 11 from J, leaving 19 bases between them. The CDR3 runs 15 residues. This CDR3 is CASSQDQLRATLYTF. The CDR3 DNA reads TGCGCCAGCAGCCAAGATCAGTTGAGGGCGACGTTGTACACCTTC.